This passage covers 29 T cell receptor beta chains from one sample sequenced in a study of STAT3 mutations in large granular lymphocyte leukemia. Findings of the study overall: Every T-cell large granular lymphocyte leukemia patient had at least one immunodominant TCR beta clonotype.

Their antigen targets remain unknown. Produced via immunoSEQ multiplex PCR; TCRdb's table is partial and in-frame only. Here the sample spans about 42,000 clones, about 81% being singletons. Source material: PBMCs. These TCRs come from a human donor with T large granular lymphocyte leukemia. Some clones in this sample may be carry-over from other donors' samples.

This sequence joins TRBV5-3 and TRBJ1-2; TRBD1 might be the D (5 bases). TRBV5-3 is filed as an ORF, its function uncertain. The CDR3 totals 19 residues. The V end lost 0 bases, the J end lost 3 bases, and 24 bases lay between the germline ends. CDR3 nucleotides: TGTGCCAGAAGCTTGGTGCCTAAGGGCGGGTGCAGGGTCGACTATGGCTACACCTTC. Protein: CARSLVPKGGCRVDYGYTF.

The V and J genes are TRBV28 and TRBJ1-2; D might be TRBD1 (5 bases). The CDR3 spans 14 residues. CDR1 is MDHEN, CDR2 SYDVKM, per germline. V lost 7 bases and J lost 3, with 15 bases in between. CDR3 region: CASMQGGRDYGYTF. DNA of the CDR3: TGTGCCAGCATGCAGGGAGGTCGGGACTATGGCTACACCTTC.

V and J are TRBV5-5 and TRBJ2-7, with D perhaps matching TRBD1 (6 bases). Germline-derived CDR1 and CDR2 are SGHKS and YYEKEE (reference sequence). With 4 bases removed from V and 4 bases from J, the gap between germline ends came to 12 bases. The CDR3 consists of 13 residues. The CDR3 here is CASSPGQKYEQYF. CDR3 nucleotides: TGTGCCAGCAGCCCTGGACAGAAGTACGAGCAGTACTTC.

The V call is TRBV18, the J call TRBJ1-5; 7 bases align to TRBD1. Germline lookup yields CDR1 KGHSH and CDR2 LQKENI. V was clipped by 6 bases and J by 1 base; unmatched bases: 6. The CDR3 has 15 amino acids. The CDR3 nucleotides read TGTGCCAGCTCCCCGGGACAGCACAGCAATCAGCCCCAGCATTTT. Its translation is CASSPGQHSNQPQHF.

The chain is built from TRBV7-9 and TRBJ1-1; D is perhaps TRBD1 (5 bases). Germline V gene lookup returns CDR1 SEHNR and CDR2 FQNEAQ (reference sequence). CDR3 length: 15 residues. V lost 5 bases, J lost 6 bases, and 19 bases lay in between. The CDR3 here is CASSTREGLTPEAFF. DNA of the CDR3: TGTGCCAGCAGCACTAGAGAGGGACTTACCCCTGAAGCTTTCTTT. The whole variable domain, filled in from reference TRBV7-9 and TRBJ1-1, reads DTGVSQNPRHKITKRGQNVTFRCDPISEHNRLYWYRQTLGQGPEFLTYFQNEAQLEKSRLLSDRFSAERPKGSFSTLEIQRTEQGDSAMYLCASSTREGLTPEAFFGQGTRLTVV.

This clone was counted between two and nine times. The V and J genes are TRBV28 and TRBJ1-4; D possibly corresponds to TRBD1 (5 bases). Germline CDR1 MDHEN, CDR2 SYDVKM. Trimming left V 5 bases short and J 0 bases short, with 13 bases between. CDR3 length: 16 residues. The CDR3 spells CASSPHDSATNEKLFF. The CDR3 DNA sequence: TGTGCCAGCAGTCCTCATGACAGCGCAACTAATGAAAAACTGTTTTTT.

This chain links TRBV19 with TRBJ1-5; no clear D. Looked up from germline, CDR1 is LNHDA and CDR2 is SQIVND (reference sequence). V was trimmed by 0 bases and J by 6 bases, leaving 12 bases between them. The CDR3 spans 15 residues. CDR3 sequence (DNA): TGTGCCAGTAGTATAGATCGACCCAACGGTCAGCCCCAGCATTTT. This gives the protein CASSIDRPNGQPQHF.

The chain recombines TRBV6-5 with TRBJ1-2; D call uncertain. The CDR3 runs 13 residues. CDR1 is MNHEY, CDR2 SVGAGI, per germline. The V and J ends lost 5 bases and 3 bases respectively, with 10 bases between them. The chain's CDR3 is CASSEQSHYGYTF. In nucleotides, the CDR3 is TGTGCCAGCAGTGAACAGAGTCACTATGGCTACACCTTC.

The chain combines TRBV5-6 with TRBJ1-2; 7 bases match TRBD1. V shed 4 bases and J 1 base; nucleotides not matched to a gene: 10. Looked up from germline, CDR1 is SGHDT and CDR2 is YYEEEE. The CDR3 extends over 16 amino acids. The CDR3 protein is CASSKDRRPLNYGYTF. As DNA, the CDR3 is TGTGCCAGCAGCAAGGACAGGCGGCCCCTTAACTATGGCTACACCTTC.

The chain carries TRBV5-1 and TRBJ1-6; D is perhaps TRBD1 (6 bases). The ends were cut back, 2 bases at V and 9 bases at J, with 12 bases in the middle. This CDR3 spans 14 amino acids. Looked up from germline, CDR1 is SGHRS and CDR2 is YFSETQ. CDR3 protein: CASSFEGGSSPLHF. For the CDR3, the DNA is TGCGCCAGCAGCTTCGAAGGGGGATCTTCACCCCTCCACTTT.

This clone was counted between two and nine times. This chain links TRBV9 with TRBJ2-3; D unclear. Trimming cost V 3 bases and J 4 bases, with 9 bases left between them. The CDR3 is made up of 13 amino acids. Germline CDR1 reads SGDLS; CDR2 reads YYNGEE. This CDR3 is CASSEGPSDTQYF. In nucleotides, the CDR3 is TGTGCCAGCAGCGAAGGACCCTCAGATACGCAGTATTTT.

The CDR3 nucleotides are TGTGCCAGTAGTCCGACAGGGTCTGAAGCTTTCTTT. Residues: CASSPTGSEAFF. This chain connects TRBV19 to TRBJ1-1; 7 bases line up with TRBD1. The CDR3 runs 12 residues. The germline gives CDR1 LNHDA, CDR2 SQIVND (reference sequence). The J segment lost 6 bases and the V segment lost 5 bases, leaving 3 bases of the junction unmatched.

The V and J genes are TRBV15 and TRBJ2-6; 7 nucleotides align to TRBD1. Trimming removed 5 bases from V and 0 bases from J; junction bases left unmatched: 1. The germline V gene encodes CDR1 LNHNV and CDR2 YYDKDF (reference sequence). This CDR3 spans 15 amino acids. The CDR3 DNA is TGTGCCACCAGCCCAGGGGGCTCTGGGGCCAACGTCCTGACTTTC. Translated, it gives CATSPGGSGANVLTF.

This sequence joins TRBV27 and TRBJ1-2; 7 positions match TRBD1. V was clipped by 6 bases and J by 3 bases; unmatched bases: 4. Germline V gives CDR1 MNHEY, CDR2 SMNVEV (reference sequence). This CDR3 contains 13 residues. The CDR3 nucleotides are TGTGCCAGCAGGGACAGGAAGGACTATGGCTACACCTTC. It is translated as CASRDRKDYGYTF.

The chain is built from TRBV27 and TRBJ2-3; D unclear. CDR3 length: 16 residues. Germline V lookup: CDR1 MNHEY, CDR2 SMNVEV (reference sequence). Trimming stripped 1 base from V and 0 bases from J, with 11 bases between. CDR3 sequence: CASSLFPSTSTDTQYF. CDR3 sequence (DNA): TGTGCCAGCAGTTTATTCCCCTCCACTAGCACAGATACGCAGTATTTT.

J is TRBJ1-4 and V is TRBV18; D gene ambiguous. Germline V gives CDR1 KGHSH, CDR2 LQKENI. This CDR3 has 17 residues. V was shortened by 4 bases and J by 7 bases, with 22 bases between the two germline ends. The chain's CDR3 is CASSRTTSGPVREKLFF. As DNA, the CDR3 is TGTGCCAGCTCACGCACCACTTCTGGGCCGGTCCGTGAAAAACTGTTTTTT.

The V gene is TRBV6-1, the J gene TRBJ1-6; no reliable D call. The germline V gene encodes CDR1 MNHNS and CDR2 SASEGT. This CDR3 is built from 15 residues. With 6 bases removed from V and 5 bases from J, the gap between germline ends came to 14 bases. CDR3: CASRNEAAHNSPLHF. As DNA, the CDR3 is TGTGCCAGCAGAAACGAGGCAGCTCATAATTCACCCCTCCACTTT.

This chain connects TRBV19 to TRBJ1-4, with D possibly matching TRBD1 (6 bases). Per the germline V gene, CDR1 is LNHDA and CDR2 is SQIVND (reference sequence). There are 14 residues in the CDR3. The ends were cut back, 8 bases at V and 0 bases at J, with 10 bases in the middle. The CDR3 reads CASGGAATNEKLFF. For the CDR3, the DNA is TGTGCCAGTGGGGGGGCAGCAACTAATGAAAAACTGTTTTTT.

The rearrangement uses TRBV4-1 and TRBJ2-5; TRBD1 matches at 8 bases. J was trimmed by 1 base and V by 0 bases; bases with no gene match: 7. Looked up from germline, CDR1 is MGHRA and CDR2 is YSYEKL. This CDR3 region has 17 residues. CDR3 DNA: TGCGCCAGCAGCCAAGATCCGGGACAGGCCAGCCAAGAGACCCAGTACTTC. Amino acids: CASSQDPGQASQETQYF.

The DNA for the CDR3 is TGTGCCAGCAGCTGGGGTTTAGGTGGGGGGTCTGAAGCTTTCTTT. It translates to CASSWGLGGGSEAFF. The chain recombines TRBV5-4 with TRBJ1-1; perhaps TRBD1 as D (5 bases). The CDR3 is 15 amino acids. CDR1 is SGHNT, CDR2 YYREEE, per germline (reference sequence). Trimming left V 3 bases short and J 6 bases short, with 18 bases between.

V gene TRBV9 combines with J gene TRBJ2-2, with 7 bases fitting TRBD2. The CDR3 is 15 amino acids. The germline V gene encodes CDR1 SGDLS and CDR2 YYNGEE. The junction had 9 bases not matched to a gene; V was cut back by 7 bases and J by 3 bases. The CDR3, as DNA: TGTGCCAGCGGATGGTTAGCGGGTGACACCGGGGAGCTGTTTTTT. Translated, it gives CASGWLAGDTGELFF. The variable domain in full, completed from reference TRBV9 and TRBJ2-2, reads DSGVTQTPKHLITATGQRVTLRCSPRSGDLSVYWYQQSLDQGLQFLIQYYNGEERAKGNILERFSAQQFPDLHSELNLSSLELGDSALYFCASGWLAGDTGELFFGEGSRLTVL.

The chain carries TRBV10-3 and TRBJ2-7, with 7 bases lining up with TRBD2. The V and J ends lost 7 bases and 2 bases, in that order; junction bases with no gene match: 5. The germline V gene has CDR1 ENHRY and CDR2 SYGVKD. The CDR3 contains 13 residues. CDR3 region: CAIKGGDAYEQYV. CDR3 in DNA: TGTGCCATCAAGGGAGGGGATGCCTACGAGCAGTACGTC.

The V gene is TRBV18, the J gene TRBJ2-7; D ambiguous. The CDR3 extends over 11 amino acids. Trimming removed 10 bases at V and 1 base at J, with 8 bases between. Germline values: CDR1 KGHSH, CDR2 LQKENI. CDR3 loop: CATGSSYEQYF. In nucleotides, the CDR3 is TGTGCCACCGGCTCATCCTACGAGCAGTACTTC.

This chain uses TRBV4-2 with TRBJ1-4, with D possibly being TRBD1 (5 bases). V lost 0 bases and J 8 bases, leaving 13 bases between the germline ends. Germline-derived CDR1 and CDR2 are LGHNA and YNFKEQ. This CDR3 is 15 amino acids long. CDR3 bases: TGTGCCAGCAGCCAAGATTGGGGGTTGGAGGAAAAACTGTTTTTT. Encoded protein: CASSQDWGLEEKLFF.

The V and J genes are TRBV10-3 and TRBJ2-7; D is perhaps TRBD2 (6 bases). The CDR3 consists of 14 residues. Germline CDR1 ENHRY, CDR2 SYGVKD. The V end lost 4 bases, the J end lost 1 base, and 11 bases lay between the germline ends. The CDR3 sequence is CAISGGDSSYEQYV. The CDR3, as DNA: TGTGCCATCAGTGGCGGGGATAGTTCCTACGAGCAGTACGTC.

V gene TRBV19 combines with J gene TRBJ1-2, with D uncertain. The germline V and J ends were trimmed by 5 bases and 3 bases, with 19 bases remaining between them. The CDR3 extends over 16 amino acids. The germline CDR1 and CDR2 sequences are LNHDA and SQIVND (reference sequence). The CDR3 DNA reads TGTGCCAGTAGTTCCTTCCGGGCCCTAAGTTACTATGGCTACACCTTC. Translation gives CASSSFRALSYYGYTF.

The chain is built from TRBV9 and TRBJ2-3, with TRBD2 matching over 9 bases. CDR1 is SGDLS, CDR2 YYNGEE, per germline. Trimming took 0 bases from V and 1 from J; bases not matched to a gene: 0. This CDR3 has 15 residues. CDR3 loop: CASSVVAGGTDTQYF. Written as DNA, the CDR3 is TGTGCCAGCAGCGTAGTAGCGGGGGGCACAGATACGCAGTATTTT.

The chain carries TRBV30 and TRBJ1-3; no clear D gene. CDR3 size: 15 residues. CDR1 is GTSNPN and CDR2 is SVGIG in the germline V gene (reference sequence). V was shortened by 1 base and J by 0 bases, with 10 bases between the two germline ends. The CDR3: CAWSGVPSSGNTIYF. CDR3 sequence (DNA): TGTGCCTGGAGTGGGGTCCCCAGCTCTGGAAACACCATATATTTT.

The V and J genes are TRBV1 and TRBJ1-1. TRBV1 is marked as a pseudogene. This CDR3 region has 15 residues. CDR3 in amino acids: CTSSQGLSGETEAFF. Here the CDR3 DNA reads TGCACCAGCAGCCAAGGATTAAGCGGGGAGACTGAAGCTTTCTTT.